The rows below give T cell receptor beta chains drawn from one sample of a study of control samples from healthy donors and cancer patients. The method was immunoSEQ multiplex PCR; TCRdb's version includes in-frame clones alone and lacks a portion of them. This sample has 150,000 or so clones, with 92% found just once. The sample consisted of blood. The receptors shown here come from a woman between 50 and 59 years old in good health. Both conserved end residues are part of each CDR3. The order of the fields is V gene, J gene, D gene, CDR3 protein, CDR3 DNA. A D gene is named only where the DNA matches it firmly.

TRBV5-1,TRBJ2-7,NA,CASSPGTGKRSTYEQYF,TGCGCCAGCAGCCCAGGGACGGGGAAAAGATCGACCTACGAGCAGTACTTC
TRBV6-5,TRBJ1-6,TRBD1,CASRQRGTGTSPLHF,TGTGCCAGCAGGCAACGTGGGACAGGGACTTCACCCCTCCACTTT
TRBV5-1,TRBJ1-6,NA,CASSLGTAQLHNSPLHF,TGCGCCAGCAGCTTGGGAACAGCTCAGCTGCACAATTCACCCCTCCACTTT
TRBV30,TRBJ1-1,NA,CAWREGWNTEAFF,TGTGCCTGGAGGGAGGGTTGGAACACTGAAGCTTTCTTT
TRBV7-6,TRBJ2-5,TRBD2,CASSLARTSGEETQYF,TGTGCCAGCAGCTTAGCCAGGACTAGCGGGGAAGAGACCCAGTACTTC
TRBV24-1,TRBJ2-7,NA,CATSDKEHYEQYF,TGTGCCACCAGTGACAAAGAACACTACGAGCAGTACTTC
TRBV19,TRBJ2-3,NA,CASSQGTDTQYF,TGTGCCAGTAGTCAGGGGACAGATACGCAGTATTTT
TRBV9,TRBJ2-1,NA,CASSVVGENEQFF,TGTGCCAGCAGCGTAGTTGGGGAAAATGAGCAGTTCTTC
TRBV18,TRBJ1-2,NA,CASSPSQDGYTF,TGTGCCAGCTCACCAAGCCAGGATGGCTACACCTTC
TRBV6-1,TRBJ2-5,NA,CASSEGLVGTQYF,TGTGCCAGCAGTGAGGGCCTAGTGGGGACCCAGTACTTC
TRBV28,TRBJ1-5,NA,CASSYDGAANQPQHF,TGTGCCAGCAGTTATGATGGGGCGGCGAATCAACCCCAGCATTTT
TRBV10-3,TRBJ1-2,TRBD1,CAISEDRGGYGYTF,TGTGCCATCAGTGAGGACAGGGGCGGGTATGGCTACACCTTC
TRBV21-1,TRBJ1-4,NA,CASSYLPPTETNEKLFF,TGTGCCAGCAGCTACCTCCCCCCGACAGAAACTAATGAAAAACTGTTTTTT
TRBV10-3,TRBJ1-6,NA,CATRQAGNNSPLHF,TGTGCCACCCGACAGGCAGGGAATAATTCACCCCTCCACTTT
TRBV11-2,TRBJ2-7,NA,CASSLGTGEQYF,TGTGCCAGCAGCTTAGGGACGGGGGAGCAGTACTTC
TRBV4-2,TRBJ2-7,TRBD2,CASSQGIAGAAYEQYF,TGTGCCAGCAGCCAAGGAATAGCGGGAGCTGCCTACGAGCAGTACTTC